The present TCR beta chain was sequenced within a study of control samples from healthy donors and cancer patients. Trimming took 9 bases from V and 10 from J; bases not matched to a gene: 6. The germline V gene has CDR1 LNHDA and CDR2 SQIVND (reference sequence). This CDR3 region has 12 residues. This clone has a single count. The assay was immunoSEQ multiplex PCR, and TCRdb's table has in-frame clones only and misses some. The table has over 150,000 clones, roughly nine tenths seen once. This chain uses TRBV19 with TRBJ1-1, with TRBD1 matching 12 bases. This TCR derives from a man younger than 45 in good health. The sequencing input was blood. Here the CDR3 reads CASWDRGRPAFF. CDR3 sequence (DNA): TGTGCCAGCTGGGACAGGGGGCGACCAGCTTTCTTT. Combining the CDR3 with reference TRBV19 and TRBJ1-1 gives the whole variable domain DGGITQSPKYLFRKEGQNVTLSCEQNLNHDAMYWYRQDPGQGLRLIYYSQIVNDFQKGDIAEGYSVSREKKESFPLTVTSAQKNPTAFYLCASWDRGRPAFFGQGTRLTVV.